This TCR beta chain comes out of a study of CD8 T cells in ankylosing spondylitis. V gave up 2 bases and J gave up 8 bases; unmatched junction bases: 5. This CDR3 has 14 amino acids. CDR1 is SEHNR, CDR2 FQNEAQ, per germline (reference sequence). In this sample, this clonotype turned up once. Molecular-barcoded quantitative 5'-RACE produced these TCR beta libraries. TCRdb re-called the 5' RACE reads through MiXCR, storing one row per CDR3 protein. The sample lists 84,000 or so distinct CDR3 sequences, roughly 27% occurring once. Sequencing was carried out using blood, either unsorted or a sorted T cell fraction (not recorded which). This clonotype was obtained from a male donor with ankylosing spondylitis or in good health (not recorded which). The genes are TRBV7-9 and TRBJ1-4; 7 bases line up with TRBD1. The CDR3 is CASSLYDREEKLFF. The CDR3 region has the DNA TGTGCCAGCAGCTTATACGACAGGGAAGAAAAACTGTTTTTT.